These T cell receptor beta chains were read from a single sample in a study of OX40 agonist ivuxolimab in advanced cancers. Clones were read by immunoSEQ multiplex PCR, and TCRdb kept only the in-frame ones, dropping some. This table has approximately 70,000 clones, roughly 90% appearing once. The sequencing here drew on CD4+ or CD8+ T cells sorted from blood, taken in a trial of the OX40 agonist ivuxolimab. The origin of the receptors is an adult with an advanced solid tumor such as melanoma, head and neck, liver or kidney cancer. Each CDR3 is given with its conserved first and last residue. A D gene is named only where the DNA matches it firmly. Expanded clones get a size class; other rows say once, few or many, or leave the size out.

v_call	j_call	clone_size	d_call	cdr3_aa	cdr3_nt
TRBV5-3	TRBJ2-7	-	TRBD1	CARSNTGDGREQYF	TGTGCCAGAAGCAACACAGGGGATGGGCGCGAGCAGTACTTC
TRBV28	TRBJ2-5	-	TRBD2	CASSRTSGGREETQYF	TGTGCCAGCAGTAGGACTAGCGGGGGCCGGGAGGAGACCCAGTACTTC
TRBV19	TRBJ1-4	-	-	CASSLLTSDGREKLFF	TGTGCCAGTAGTTTATTAACCTCGGACGGCAGAGAAAAACTGTTTTTT
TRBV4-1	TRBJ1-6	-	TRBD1	CASSQTSGTALLSLHF	TGCGCCAGCAGCCAAACCTCCGGGACAGCCCTGCTCTCCCTCCACTTT
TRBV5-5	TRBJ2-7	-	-	CASSQSGTYSYEQYF	TGTGCCAGCAGCCAATCAGGGACGTACTCCTACGAGCAGTACTTC
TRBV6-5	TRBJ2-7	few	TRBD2	CASSSGGGDSYEQYF	TGTGCCAGCAGTTCGGGAGGGGGGGACTCCTACGAGCAGTACTTC
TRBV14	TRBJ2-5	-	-	CASSHPEGRETQYF	TGTGCCAGCAGCCACCCTGAAGGGAGAGAGACCCAGTACTTC
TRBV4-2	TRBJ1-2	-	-	CASSPDFSSYGYTF	TGTGCCAGCAGCCCGGACTTTAGCTCCTATGGCTACACCTTC
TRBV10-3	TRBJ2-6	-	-	CAISETNSGANVLTF	TGTGCCATCAGTGAGACGAACTCTGGGGCCAACGTCCTGACTTTC
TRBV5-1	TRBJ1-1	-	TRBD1	CASSDDRGLRTEAFF	TGCGCCAGCAGCGACGACAGGGGGCTTCGGACTGAAGCTTTCTTT
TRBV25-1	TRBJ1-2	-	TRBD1	CASSGTGNYGYTF	TGTGCCAGCAGTGGGACAGGGAACTATGGCTACACCTTC
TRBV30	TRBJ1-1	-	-	CAWSVEQTEAFF	TGTGCCTGGAGTGTAGAACAGACTGAAGCTTTCTTT
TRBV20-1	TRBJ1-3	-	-	CSAQGGNTIYF	TGCAGTGCCCAGGGTGGAAACACCATATATTTT
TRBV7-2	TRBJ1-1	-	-	CASTIPGAFF	TGTGCCAGCACCATTCCCGGGGCTTTCTTT
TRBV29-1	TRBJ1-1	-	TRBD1	CSVGGTGATEAFF	TGCAGCGTTGGGGGGACAGGGGCCACTGAAGCTTTCTTT
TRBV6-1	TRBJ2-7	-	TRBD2	CASSGPGGLAGGPGAYEQYF	TGTGCCAGCAGTGGGCCGGGCGGGCTAGCGGGGGGCCCTGGGGCCTACGAGCAGTACTTC
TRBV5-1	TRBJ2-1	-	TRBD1	CASSPGQGGNEQFF	TGCGCCAGCAGCCCGGGACAGGGCGGGAATGAGCAGTTCTTC
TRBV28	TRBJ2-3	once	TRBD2	CASSSGLATDTQYF	TGTGCCAGCAGTTCGGGACTAGCGACAGATACGCAGTATTTT
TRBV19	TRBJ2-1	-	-	CASSSPSAGSNEQFF	TGTGCCAGTAGTAGCCCGAGTGCCGGGAGTAACGAGCAGTTCTTC
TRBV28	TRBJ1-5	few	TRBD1	CASRGTGRAMQHF	TGTGCCAGCAGGGGGACAGGTAGGGCAATGCAGCATTTT
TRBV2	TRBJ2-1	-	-	CASRGDPNEQFF	TGTGCCAGCAGGGGGGACCCCAATGAGCAGTTCTTC
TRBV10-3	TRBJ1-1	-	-	CAISGRTDMNTEAFF	TGTGCCATCAGTGGTCGGACAGACATGAACACTGAAGCTTTCTTT
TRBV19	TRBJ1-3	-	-	CASSTDSSGNTIYF	TGTGCCAGTAGTACGGACAGCTCTGGAAACACCATATATTTT
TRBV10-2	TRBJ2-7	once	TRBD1	CASSDSGTGKYEQYF	TGCGCCAGCAGTGATTCAGGGACAGGGAAATACGAGCAGTACTTC
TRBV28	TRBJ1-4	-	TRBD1	CASTSGQGVPNEKLFF	TGTGCCAGCACCTCCGGACAGGGGGTCCCTAATGAAAAACTGTTTTTT
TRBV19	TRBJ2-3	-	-	CASSSPAPSTDTQYF	TGTGCCAGTAGTTCACCGGCCCCGAGCACAGATACGCAGTATTTT
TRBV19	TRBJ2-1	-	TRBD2	CATTHWGGRLDDEQFF	TGTGCCACTACCCACTGGGGGGGACGCCTGGACGATGAGCAGTTCTTC
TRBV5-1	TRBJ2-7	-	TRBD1	CASSFGTVLSYEQYF	TGCGCCAGCAGCTTCGGGACAGTTTTGTCCTACGAGCAGTACTTC
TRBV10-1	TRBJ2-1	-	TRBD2	CASSPGTSIGNEQFF	TGCGCCAGCAGTCCCGGGACTAGTATCGGCAATGAGCAGTTCTTC
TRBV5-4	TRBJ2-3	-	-	CASSLLGSPPTDTQYF	TGTGCCAGCAGCTTGTTAGGAAGCCCTCCCACAGATACGCAGTATTTT
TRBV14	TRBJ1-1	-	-	CASSLREGVNTEAFF	TGTGCCAGCAGCCTTAGGGAGGGCGTGAACACTGAAGCTTTCTTT
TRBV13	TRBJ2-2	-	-	CASSPPAGELFF	TGTGCCAGCAGCCCCCCCGCCGGGGAGCTGTTTTTT
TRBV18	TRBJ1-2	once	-	CASSPADNYGYTF	TGTGCCAGCTCACCAGCAGATAACTATGGCTACACCTTC
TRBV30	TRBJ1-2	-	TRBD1	CAWSNQQGNYGYTF	TGTGCCTGGAGTAATCAACAGGGGAACTATGGCTACACCTTC
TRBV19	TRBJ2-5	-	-	CASSGQNQETQYF	TGTGCCAGTAGCGGCCAAAATCAAGAGACCCAGTACTTC
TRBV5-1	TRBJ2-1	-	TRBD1	CASIPQQGWDEQFF	TGCGCCAGCATTCCCCAACAGGGGTGGGATGAGCAGTTCTTC
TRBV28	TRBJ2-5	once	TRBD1	CASRPGTEETQYF	TGTGCCAGCAGGCCCGGGACAGAAGAGACCCAGTACTTC
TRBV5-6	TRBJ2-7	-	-	CASSRLNYEQYF	TGTGCCAGCAGCCGCTTAAACTACGAGCAGTACTTC
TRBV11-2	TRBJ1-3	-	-	CASSSGRGVNTIYF	TGTGCCAGCAGTTCTGGGCGGGGAGTAAACACCATATATTTT
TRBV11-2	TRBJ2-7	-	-	CASSFPAGAGGEQYF	TGTGCCAGCAGCTTTCCTGCGGGGGCAGGAGGCGAGCAGTACTTC
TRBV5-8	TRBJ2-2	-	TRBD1	CASSWTGANTGELFF	TGTGCCAGCAGCTGGACAGGGGCGAACACCGGGGAGCTGTTTTTT